These 12 T cell receptor beta chains were all obtained from the same sample, sequenced in a study of response to subunit inactivated influenza vaccine. MiXCR, applied by TCRdb to the RT-PCR reads, yields one record per CDR3 protein. The sample includes about 500,000 distinct CDR3 sequences, approximately 15% of them seen just once. Sequenced here: CD4+ T cells sorted from PBMCs, sampled roughly 24 months after vaccination. The receptors derive from a man between 50 and 75 years old who received an inactivated influenza vaccine.

A few counts support this clonotype. The chain uses TRBV28 and TRBJ2-1; 10 bases are shared with TRBD1. This CDR3 has 14 residues. Germline V gene lookup returns CDR1 MDHEN and CDR2 SYDVKM. The trim removed 8 bases at V and 6 bases at J, leaving 7 bases unmatched. The CDR3: CASLDRGPLNEQFF. The CDR3 DNA reads as TGTGCCAGCCTCGACAGGGGGCCCCTCAATGAGCAGTTCTTC.

The chain links TRBV29-1 to TRBJ1-1; TRBD1 might be the D (5 bases). CDR1 SQVTM and CDR2 ANQGSEA come from the germline V gene. The CDR3 totals 13 residues. Deletions cut 6 bases from V and 1 base from J, with 12 bases between. The DNA for the CDR3 is TGCAGCGTGACTCTAGGGGCGAACACTGAAGCTTTCTTT. Residues: CSVTLGANTEAFF.

This clonotype was detected only a few times. The chain has TRBV24-1 and TRBJ2-1; 10 bases agree with TRBD2. This CDR3 comprises 16 residues. The junction had 13 bases not matched to a gene; V was cut back by 4 bases and J by 11 bases. Per germline, CDR1 KGHDR and CDR2 SFDVKD. The chain's CDR3 is CATSDARTSGLLKQFF. DNA for the CDR3: TGTGCCACCAGTGACGCCCGGACTAGCGGCCTCTTGAAGCAGTTCTTC.

The chain recombines TRBV6-5 with TRBJ2-7, with TRBD1 as a possible D gene (6 bases). The CDR3 covers 12 residues. Germline assignment: CDR1 MNHEY and CDR2 SVGAGI. V was trimmed by 5 bases and J by 8 bases, leaving 13 bases between them. Written as DNA, the CDR3 is TGTGCCAGCAGTACCGGGACAAGAAAGCAGTACTTC. Amino acids: CASSTGTRKQYF.

This clonotype was recorded at least ten times. The chain carries TRBV2 and TRBJ1-1, with 8 bases aligning to TRBD1. Per the germline V gene, CDR1 is SNHLY and CDR2 is FYNNEI. V lost 2 bases and J lost 4; bases outside the gene matches: 3. The CDR3 runs to 14 residues. The CDR3 sequence is CASSEQDRVTEAFF. The CDR3 nucleotides are TGTGCCAGCAGTGAACAGGACAGGGTCACTGAAGCTTTCTTT.

This chain connects TRBV7-9 to TRBJ2-3; TRBD2 matches 8 bases. CDR1 is SEHNR and CDR2 is FQNEAQ in the germline V gene (reference sequence). J gave up 2 bases and V 5 bases, and 6 bases lay outside the gene matches. The CDR3 spans 15 residues. CDR3 DNA: TGTGCCAGCAGCCCCGGGACTAGTCCCACAGATACGCAGTATTTT. Amino acids: CASSPGTSPTDTQYF.

This clonotype was counted between two and nine times. The chain has TRBV6-1 and TRBJ2-1; 13 positions match TRBD2. V gave up 4 bases and J gave up 9 bases; unmatched junction bases: 6. CDR1 and CDR2 (germline): MNHNS, SASEGT. CDR3 length equals 15 residues. CDR3 in DNA: TGTGCCAGCAGTGCAGGACTAGCGGGGGTAATTGAGCAGTTCTTC. Amino acid sequence: CASSAGLAGVIEQFF.

This clonotype showed up many times. J is TRBJ2-5 and V is TRBV20-1; 10 bases agree with TRBD1. This CDR3 is built from 15 residues. Trimming removed 2 bases from V and 5 bases from J; junction bases left unmatched: 8. Germline values: CDR1 DFQATT, CDR2 SNEGSKA (reference sequence). CDR3 DNA: TGCAGTGCTAGATACGGAGGACAGGGGGGGGAGACCCAGTACTTC. It is translated as CSARYGGQGGETQYF.

This clonotype appeared many times. The rearrangement joins TRBV4-1 to TRBJ1-2; a possible D gene is TRBD1 (5 bases). Germline V lookup: CDR1 MGHRA, CDR2 YSYEKL. V was clipped by 2 bases and J by 8 bases, with 15 bases between them. The CDR3 extends over 14 amino acids. The CDR3 reads CASSQSRDLKGYTF. The CDR3 bases are TGCGCCAGCAGCCAAAGCAGGGACCTTAAGGGCTACACCTTC.

Only a few counts were recorded for this clonotype. The V and J genes are TRBV7-9 and TRBJ2-3, with D perhaps matching TRBD1 (6 bases). V was clipped by 7 bases and J by 11 bases, with 16 bases between them. The CDR3 spans 12 residues. Per the germline V gene, CDR1 is SEHNR and CDR2 is FQNEAQ (reference sequence). This chain's CDR3 is CASNLQGLGQYF. For the CDR3, the DNA is TGTGCCAGCAACCTCCAGGGGCTGGGGCAGTATTTT.

This clonotype showed up just a few times. The chain links TRBV14 to TRBJ2-7; tentative D call: TRBD1 (6 bases). CDR1 is SGHDN, CDR2 FVKESK, per germline. The CDR3 has 14 amino acids. V was shortened by 1 base and J by 6 bases, with 13 bases between the two germline ends. The CDR3 here is CASSQGPGVGEQYF. The CDR3 DNA reads TGTGCCAGCAGCCAAGGTCCAGGGGTAGGCGAGCAGTACTTC.

CDR3 region: CASSQRLAGGGTQYF. CDR3 DNA: TGTGCCAGCAGCCAGAGACTAGCGGGAGGAGGGACCCAGTACTTC. The V gene is TRBV3-1, the J gene TRBJ2-5; 13 positions agree with TRBD2. The ends lost 3 bases at V and 7 bases at J; junction bases unmatched: 5. The CDR3 consists of 15 residues. The germline V gene has CDR1 LGHDT and CDR2 YNNKEL (reference sequence).